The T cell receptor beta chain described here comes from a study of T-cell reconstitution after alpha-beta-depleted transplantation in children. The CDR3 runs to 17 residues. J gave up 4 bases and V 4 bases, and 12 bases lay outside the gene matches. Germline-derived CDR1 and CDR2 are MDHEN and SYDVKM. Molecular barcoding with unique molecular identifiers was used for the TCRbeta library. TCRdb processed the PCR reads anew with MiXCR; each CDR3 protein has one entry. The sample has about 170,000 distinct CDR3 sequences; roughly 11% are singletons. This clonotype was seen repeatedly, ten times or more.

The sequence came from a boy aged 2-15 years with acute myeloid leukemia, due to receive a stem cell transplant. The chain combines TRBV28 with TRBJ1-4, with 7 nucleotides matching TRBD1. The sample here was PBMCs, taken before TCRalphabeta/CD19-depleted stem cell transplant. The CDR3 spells CASSSGQSLHVNEKLFF. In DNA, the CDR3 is TGTGCCAGCAGTTCGGGACAGAGTCTCCATGTTAATGAAAAACTGTTTTTT.